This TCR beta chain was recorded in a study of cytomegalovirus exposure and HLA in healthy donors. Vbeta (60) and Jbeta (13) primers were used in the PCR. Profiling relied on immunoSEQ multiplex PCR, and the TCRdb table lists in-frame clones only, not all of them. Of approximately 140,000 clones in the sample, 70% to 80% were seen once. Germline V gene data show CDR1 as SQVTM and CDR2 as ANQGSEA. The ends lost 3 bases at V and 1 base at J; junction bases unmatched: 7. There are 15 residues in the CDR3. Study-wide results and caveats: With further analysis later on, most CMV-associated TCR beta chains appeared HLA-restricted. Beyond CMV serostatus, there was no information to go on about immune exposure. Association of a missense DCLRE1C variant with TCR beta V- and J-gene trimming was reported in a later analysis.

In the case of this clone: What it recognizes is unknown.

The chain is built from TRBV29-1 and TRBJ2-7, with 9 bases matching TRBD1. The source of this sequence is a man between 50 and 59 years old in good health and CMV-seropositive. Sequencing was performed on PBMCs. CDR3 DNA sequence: TGCAGCGTTGACCTGCCGGGACAGGGTTCCTACGAGCAGTACTTC. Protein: CSVDLPGQGSYEQYF.